A single sample is the source of the 6 T cell receptor beta chains below, sequenced in a study of shared clonotypes between healthy human individuals. Clones were read by immunoSEQ multiplex PCR, and TCRdb kept only the in-frame ones, dropping some. The sample contains around 1.1 million clones, around 77% of which appear only once. Material for sequencing was memory CD4+ T cells from PBMCs. Subset noted: CD45RA-negative fraction. The source is a man aged 18 to 35 in good health. Some clones in this sample may be carry-over from other donors' samples.

The rearrangement uses TRBV5-1 and TRBJ1-1; 8 nucleotides agree with TRBD1. J was trimmed by 4 bases and V by 0 bases; bases with no gene match: 2. The CDR3 sequence is 14 residues long. Germline CDR1 reads SGHRS; CDR2 reads YFSETQ. CDR3 loop: CASSLVTGVTEAFF. In DNA form, the CDR3 reads TGCGCCAGCAGCTTGGTGACAGGGGTCACTGAAGCTTTCTTT.

The CDR3 nucleotides read TGCGCCAGCAGCCGAGTCCCGGGGGGGGAGCTGTTTTTT. It yields the protein CASSRVPGGELFF. The rearrangement links TRBV5-1 to TRBJ2-2; D may be TRBD2 (5 bases). Trimming took off 4 bases at V and 8 bases at J, with 12 bases between the two ends. CDR1 and CDR2 from the germline V gene are SGHRS and YFSETQ. This CDR3 comprises 13 residues.

V usage is TRBV19 and J usage is TRBJ2-7; D uncertain. Between the trimmed V and J ends, which lost 6 bases and 3 bases, there was a span of 12 bases. Germline CDR1 reads LNHDA; CDR2 reads SQIVND (reference sequence). The CDR3 sequence is 13 residues long. The CDR3 region is CASSTVGSYEQYF. CDR3 nucleotide sequence: TGTGCCAGTAGCACGGTTGGCAGCTACGAGCAGTACTTC.

The V and J genes are TRBV5-5 and TRBJ1-5; weak D call: TRBD1 (6 bases). From germline, CDR1 is SGHKS and CDR2 YYEKEE (reference sequence). This CDR3 is 14 amino acids long. The V end lost 5 bases, the J end lost 4 bases, and 13 bases lay between the germline ends. This chain's CDR3 is CASSPGQFNQPQHF. CDR3 in DNA: TGTGCCAGCAGTCCTGGACAGTTTAATCAGCCCCAGCATTTT.

The chain couples TRBV7-3 to TRBJ2-5; 7 bases align to TRBD1. The V gene end was trimmed by 4 bases and the J gene end by 3 bases; junction bases not matched to a gene: 2. Per germline, CDR1 SGHTA and CDR2 FQGTGA. The CDR3 sequence is 13 residues long. For the CDR3, the DNA is TGTGCCAGCAGCTCGGGACAGAAAGAGACCCAGTACTTC. Translating gives CASSSGQKETQYF.

This clone was seen a handful of times. The chain has TRBV28 and TRBJ1-4; 9 bases are shared with TRBD1. In germline, CDR1 is MDHEN, CDR2 SYDVKM. The CDR3 loop spans 14 amino acids. Germline trimming cut 4 bases from V and 6 bases from J; bases unmatched to any gene: 3. This chain's CDR3 is CASSWDREDEKLFF. DNA for the CDR3: TGTGCCAGCAGTTGGGACAGGGAGGATGAAAAACTGTTTTTT.